Sequencing of this TCR beta chain was carried out in a study of post-analysis software for immune sequencing data. Looking at the study overall: Recorded subtypes: relapsing-remitting, secondary progressive, progressive-relapsing; some patients unannotated. General observations from the study: Relative to controls, patients with multiple sclerosis showed significantly lower normalized Chao1 diversity. TRBV5-6, TRBV5-1 and TRBV20-1 belonged to a set of a handful of TRBV segments that were more frequent in patients than controls.

Unique molecular identifiers featured in each of the TCR beta cDNA libraries. One entry per CDR3 protein, called by TCRdb with MiXCR from the PCR reads. The repertoire holds 600,000 to 700,000 distinct CDR3 sequences, with around 64% as singletons. Regarding this clonotype: Antigen specificity is unknown. Germline and junction disagree at one end, which may indicate a read error.

The CDR3 is 14 residues long. Germline-derived CDR1 and CDR2 are MNHEY and SVGEGT. The TCR was taken from a girl between 2 and 10 years old with multiple sclerosis. The sequenced sample consisted of blood. This rearrangement joins TRBV6-2 or TRBV6-3 to TRBJ2-7; D is uncertain. The CDR3 loop reads CACSYSASSYEQYF. The CDR3 DNA follows: TGTGCCTGCAGTTACTCGGCCAGTTCCTACGAGCAGTACTTC.